Given below is one TCR beta chain in context. The junction had 4 bases not matched to a gene; V was cut back by 4 bases and J by 5 bases. Germline CDR1 reads SNHLY; CDR2 reads FYNNEI. This CDR3 comprises 15 residues. This sample was taken from a study of blood T cell repertoires in COVID-19. Study overall: Samples came from the United States, Italy and Spain, spanning acute and convalescent COVID-19. T cells, B-cell-depleted T cells, or PBMCs supplied cDNA or gDNA.

Original analysis: Reference gene primers were amplified, and this amplification served to estimate nucleated cell counts. Clones were sequenced by immunoSEQ multiplex PCR, and TCRdb holds only the in-frame ones, with some missing. That table gives V, J and clone size, and the DNA gave D and trimming. The table records some 140,000 clones, 65% to 80% of them present only once. Sequenced sample: peripheral blood. The rearrangement links TRBV2 to TRBJ1-6, with 8 bases identical to TRBD1. This TCR was recovered from an elderly man with acute or convalescent COVID-19. This CDR3 reads CASSGTGNHNSPLHF. In DNA, the CDR3 is TGTGCCAGCAGTGGGACAGGGAACCATAATTCACCCCTCCACTTT.